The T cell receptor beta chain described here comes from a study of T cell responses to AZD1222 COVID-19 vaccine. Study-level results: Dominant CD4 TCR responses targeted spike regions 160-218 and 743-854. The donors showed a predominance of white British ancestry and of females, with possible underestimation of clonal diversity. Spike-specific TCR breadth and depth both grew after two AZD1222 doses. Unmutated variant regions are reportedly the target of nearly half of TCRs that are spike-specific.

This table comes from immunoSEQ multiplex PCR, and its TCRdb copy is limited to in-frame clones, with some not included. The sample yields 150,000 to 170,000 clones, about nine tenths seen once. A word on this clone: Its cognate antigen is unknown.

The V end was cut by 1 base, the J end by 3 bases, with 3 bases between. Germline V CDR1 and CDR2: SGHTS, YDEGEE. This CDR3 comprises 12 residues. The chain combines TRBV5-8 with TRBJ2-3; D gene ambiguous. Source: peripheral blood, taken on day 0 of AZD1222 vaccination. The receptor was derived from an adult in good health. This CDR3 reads CASSLPTDTQYF. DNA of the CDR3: TGTGCCAGCAGCTTGCCGACAGATACGCAGTATTTT.